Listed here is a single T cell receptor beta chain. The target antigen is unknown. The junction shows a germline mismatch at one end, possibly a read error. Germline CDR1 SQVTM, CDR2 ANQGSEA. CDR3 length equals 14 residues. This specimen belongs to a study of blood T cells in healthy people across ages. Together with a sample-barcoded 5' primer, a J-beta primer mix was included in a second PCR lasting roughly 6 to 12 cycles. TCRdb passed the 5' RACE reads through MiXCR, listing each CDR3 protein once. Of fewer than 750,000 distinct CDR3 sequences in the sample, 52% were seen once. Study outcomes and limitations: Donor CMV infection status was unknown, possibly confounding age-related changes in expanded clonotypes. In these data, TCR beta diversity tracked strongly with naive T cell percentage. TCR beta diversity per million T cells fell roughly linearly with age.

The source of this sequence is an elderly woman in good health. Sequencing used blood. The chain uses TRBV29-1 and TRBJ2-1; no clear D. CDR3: CSVEGRTPYSEQFF. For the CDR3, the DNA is TGCAGCGTTGAAGGTAGAACGCCGTACAGTGAGCAGTTCTTC.